The source of this TCR beta chain is a study of PD-L1 blockade in urothelial cancer. The overall study: Individuals in the cohort had been given 0 to 3 earlier chemotherapy regimens. T cells numbered a median of approximately 140,000 in the blood samples. Blood was subjected to analysis at 3 weeks (second dose) and 6 weeks following treatment start.

Using immunoSEQ multiplex PCR, the repertoire was profiled, and TCRdb retains in-frame clones only, with some absent. The sample has 45,000 to 50,000 clones; around 79% are singletons. The time point is: pretreatment peripheral blood. Sampling of each patient yielded between 1 and 8 specimens, collected pretreatment and on-treatment. The ends lost 8 bases at V and 2 bases at J; junction bases unmatched: 1. The CDR3 length is 13 residues. CDR1 and CDR2 from the germline V gene are MNHNS and SASEGT. The gene calls are TRBV6-1 and TRBJ2-7, with 12 bases matching TRBD1. Sequences were derived from PBMCs, sampled around atezolizumab (anti-PD-L1) treatment. The sequence derives from a man aged 65-85 years with urothelial cancer. CDR3 nucleotide sequence: TGTGCCAGCGGGGACAGGGGGCCCTACGAGCAGTACTTC. Its protein is CASGDRGPYEQYF.